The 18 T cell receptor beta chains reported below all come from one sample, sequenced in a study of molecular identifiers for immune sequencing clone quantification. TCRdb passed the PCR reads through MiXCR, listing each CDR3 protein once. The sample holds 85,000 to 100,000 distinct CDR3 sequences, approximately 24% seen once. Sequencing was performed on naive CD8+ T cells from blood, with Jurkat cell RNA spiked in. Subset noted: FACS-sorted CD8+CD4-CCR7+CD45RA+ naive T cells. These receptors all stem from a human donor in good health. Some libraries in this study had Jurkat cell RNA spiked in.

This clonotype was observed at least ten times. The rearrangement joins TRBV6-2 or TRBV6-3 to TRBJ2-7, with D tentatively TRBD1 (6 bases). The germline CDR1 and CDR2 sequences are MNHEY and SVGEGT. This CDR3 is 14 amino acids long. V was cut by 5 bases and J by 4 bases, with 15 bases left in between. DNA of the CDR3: TGTGCCAGCAGTGCCGGGACATCACTGTACGAGCAGTACTTC. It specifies CASSAGTSLYEQYF.

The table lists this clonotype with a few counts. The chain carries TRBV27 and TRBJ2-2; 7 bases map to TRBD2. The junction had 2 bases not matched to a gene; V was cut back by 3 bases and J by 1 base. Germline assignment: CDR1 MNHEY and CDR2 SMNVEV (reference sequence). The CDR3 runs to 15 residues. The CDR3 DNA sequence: TGTGCCAGCAGTTTTTCTAGCGGGAACACCGGGGAGCTGTTTTTT. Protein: CASSFSSGNTGELFF.

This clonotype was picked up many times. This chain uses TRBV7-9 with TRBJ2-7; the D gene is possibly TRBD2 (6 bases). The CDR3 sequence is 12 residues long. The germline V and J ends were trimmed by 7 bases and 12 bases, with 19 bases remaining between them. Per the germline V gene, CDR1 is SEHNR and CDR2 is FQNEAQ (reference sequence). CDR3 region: CASNVGLDNPYF. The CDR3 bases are TGTGCCAGCAATGTGGGACTGGACAATCCGTACTTC. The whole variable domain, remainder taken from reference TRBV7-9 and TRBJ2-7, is DTGVSQNPRHKITKRGQNVTFRCDPISEHNRLYWYRQTLGQGPEFLTYFQNEAQLEKSRLLSDRFSAERPKGSFSTLEIQRTEQGDSAMYLCASNVGLDNPYFGPGTRLTVT.

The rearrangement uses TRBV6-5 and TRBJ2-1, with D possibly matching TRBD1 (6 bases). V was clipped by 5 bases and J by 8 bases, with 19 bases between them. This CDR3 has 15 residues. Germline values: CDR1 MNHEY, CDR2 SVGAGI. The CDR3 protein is CASSLNRVDLYEQFF. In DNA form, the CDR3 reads TGTGCCAGCAGTCTCAACAGGGTCGATTTATATGAGCAGTTCTTC.

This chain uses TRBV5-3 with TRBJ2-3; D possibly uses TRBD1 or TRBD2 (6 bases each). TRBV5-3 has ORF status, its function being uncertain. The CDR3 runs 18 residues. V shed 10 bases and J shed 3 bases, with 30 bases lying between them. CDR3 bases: TGTGCCCGCCGCTTGCGCCCGGAGGGGGGCGTCGGGACAGATACGCAGTATTTT. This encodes CARRLRPEGGVGTDTQYF.

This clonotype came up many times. The CDR3: CASSSADRGRYEQFF. CDR3 nucleotides: TGTGCCAGTAGTTCTGCGGACAGGGGGCGATATGAGCAGTTCTTC. The chain employs TRBV19 and TRBJ2-1; 11 nucleotides line up with TRBD1. This CDR3 region has 15 residues. V shed 5 bases, J shed 8 bases, and the junction held 8 bases outside the gene matches. Per the germline V gene, CDR1 is LNHDA and CDR2 is SQIVND (reference sequence).

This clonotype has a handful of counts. CDR3 bases: TGTGCCAGCAGTACCGGACGGTATCAGCCCCAGCATTTT. Translating it yields CASSTGRYQPQHF. This chain links TRBV12-3 or TRBV12-4 with TRBJ1-5, with no clear D. Trimming left V 5 bases short and J 5 bases short, with 10 bases between. The CDR3 covers 13 residues.

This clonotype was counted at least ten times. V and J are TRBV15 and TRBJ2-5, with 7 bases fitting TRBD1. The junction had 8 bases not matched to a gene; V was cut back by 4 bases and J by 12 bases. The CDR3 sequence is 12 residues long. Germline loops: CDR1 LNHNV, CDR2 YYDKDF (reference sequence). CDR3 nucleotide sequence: TGTGCCACCAGCAACCGACAGGGATTGAAGTACTTC. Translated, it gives CATSNRQGLKYF.

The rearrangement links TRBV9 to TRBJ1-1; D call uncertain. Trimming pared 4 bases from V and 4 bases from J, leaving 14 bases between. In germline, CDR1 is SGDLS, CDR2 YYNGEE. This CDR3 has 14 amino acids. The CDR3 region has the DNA TGTGCCAGCAGCCCCCCGTTGCGTATCACTGAAGCTTTCTTT. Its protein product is CASSPPLRITEAFF.

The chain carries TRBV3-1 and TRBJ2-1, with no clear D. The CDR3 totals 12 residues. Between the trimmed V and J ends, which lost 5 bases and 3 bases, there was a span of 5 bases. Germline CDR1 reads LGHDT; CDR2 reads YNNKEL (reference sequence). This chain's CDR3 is CASSSVYNEQFF. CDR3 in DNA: TGTGCCAGCAGCTCGGTCTACAATGAGCAGTTCTTC.

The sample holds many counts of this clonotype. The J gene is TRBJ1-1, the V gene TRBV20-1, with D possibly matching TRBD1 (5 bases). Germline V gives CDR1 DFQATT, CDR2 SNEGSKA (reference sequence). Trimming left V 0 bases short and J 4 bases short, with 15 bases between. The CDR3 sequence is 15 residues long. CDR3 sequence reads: CSARDLRGSSTEAFF. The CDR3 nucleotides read TGCAGTGCTAGAGATCTCCGGGGGTCTAGCACTGAAGCTTTCTTT.

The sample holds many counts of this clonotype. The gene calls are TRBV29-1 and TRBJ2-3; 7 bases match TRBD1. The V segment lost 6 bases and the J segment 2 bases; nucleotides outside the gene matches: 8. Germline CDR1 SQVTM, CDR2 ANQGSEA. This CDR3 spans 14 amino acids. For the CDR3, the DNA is TGCAGCGTACCGGGACAGATTTACACAGATACGCAGTATTTT. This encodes CSVPGQIYTDTQYF.

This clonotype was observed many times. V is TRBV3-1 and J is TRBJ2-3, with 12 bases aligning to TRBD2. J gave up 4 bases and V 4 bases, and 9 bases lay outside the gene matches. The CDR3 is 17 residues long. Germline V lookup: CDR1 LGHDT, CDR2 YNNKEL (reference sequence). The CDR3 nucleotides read TGTGCCAGCAGCCCTAGCGGGGGGGAGGTATGGGCAGATACGCAGTATTTT. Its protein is CASSPSGGEVWADTQYF.

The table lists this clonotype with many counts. The CDR3 bases are TGTGCCAGCAGTTTAACGGGGGCCGGTCAGCCCCAGCATTTT. Its protein product is CASSLTGAGQPQHF. The V and J genes are TRBV28 and TRBJ1-5; possibly TRBD1 for D (6 bases). The CDR3 has 14 amino acids. V lost 2 bases and J lost 6, with 11 bases in between. Germline loops: CDR1 MDHEN, CDR2 SYDVKM.

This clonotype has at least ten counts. This CDR3 is CASSAVGLNTEAFF. The CDR3 nucleotides read TGTGCCAGCAGCGCAGTCGGGTTGAACACTGAAGCTTTCTTT. The V call is TRBV7-9, the J call TRBJ1-1; unclear D gene. Germline lookup yields CDR1 SEHNR and CDR2 FQNEAQ (reference sequence). V lost 5 bases and J 0 bases, leaving 10 bases between the germline ends. CDR3 length: 14 residues.

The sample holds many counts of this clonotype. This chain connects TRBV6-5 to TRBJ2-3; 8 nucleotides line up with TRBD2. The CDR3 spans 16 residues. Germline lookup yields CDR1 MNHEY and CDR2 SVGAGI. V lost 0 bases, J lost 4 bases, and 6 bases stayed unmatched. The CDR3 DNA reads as TGTGCCAGCAGTTACTCGTCGGCTAGCGGGCCAGATACGCAGTATTTT. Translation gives CASSYSSASGPDTQYF.

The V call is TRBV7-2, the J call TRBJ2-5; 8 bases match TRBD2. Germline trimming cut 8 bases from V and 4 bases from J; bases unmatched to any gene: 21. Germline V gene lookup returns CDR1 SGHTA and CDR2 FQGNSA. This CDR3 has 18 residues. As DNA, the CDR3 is TGTGCCAGCCGCCCCGGGACTAGTCCTATACTGTACCCAGAGACCCAGTACTTC. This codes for CASRPGTSPILYPETQYF. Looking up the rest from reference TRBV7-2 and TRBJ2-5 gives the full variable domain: GAGVSQSPSNKVTEKGKDVELRCDPISGHTALYWYRQSLGQGLEFLIYFQGNSAPDKSGLPSDRFSAERTGGSVSTLTIQRTQQEDSAVYLCASRPGTSPILYPETQYFGPGTRLLVL.

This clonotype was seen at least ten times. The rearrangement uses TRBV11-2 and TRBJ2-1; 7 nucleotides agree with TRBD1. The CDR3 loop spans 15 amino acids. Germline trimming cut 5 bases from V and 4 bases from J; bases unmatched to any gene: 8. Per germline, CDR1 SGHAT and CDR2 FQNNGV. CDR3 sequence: CASSAQPGQYNEQFF. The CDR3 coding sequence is TGTGCCAGCAGCGCCCAACCGGGACAGTACAATGAGCAGTTCTTC.